The sequence of this TCR beta chain was determined in a study of molecular identifiers for immune sequencing clone quantification. Study-wide results and caveats: Clonotypes surpassing 20 RNA copies contained over 98% of effector molecules, versus under 1% in naive cells. Among around 1 million naive cells, spiked Jurkat TCR RNA from a single cell was reportedly detectable.

Both previously described methods and listed TCR primers were employed to make bulk TCR libraries. TCRdb re-called the PCR reads with MiXCR, one entry per CDR3 protein. The data contain around 460,000 distinct CDR3 sequences, less than 30% of them singletons. Naive CD8 T cell sorting was performed on the CD8+CD4-CCR7+CD45RA+ phenotype. Points on this clonotype: No antigen is known for it. A read error may account for a junction end that differs from germline.

Germline V gene lookup returns CDR1 MGHRA and CDR2 YSYEKL. CDR3 length equals 15 residues. This chain uses TRBV4-1 with TRBJ2-7; TRBD2 matches at 13 bases. This TCR was recovered from a human donor in good health. Some libraries in this study had Jurkat cell RNA spiked in. The source material was naive CD8+ T cells from blood, with Jurkat cell RNA spiked in. Subset of the sample: FACS-sorted CD8+CD4-CCR7+CD45RA+ naive T cells. The CDR3 is CARSQGLAGNYAQYF. The CDR3 bases are TGCGCCCGCAGCCAGGGACTAGCGGGGAACTACGCGCAGTACTTC.